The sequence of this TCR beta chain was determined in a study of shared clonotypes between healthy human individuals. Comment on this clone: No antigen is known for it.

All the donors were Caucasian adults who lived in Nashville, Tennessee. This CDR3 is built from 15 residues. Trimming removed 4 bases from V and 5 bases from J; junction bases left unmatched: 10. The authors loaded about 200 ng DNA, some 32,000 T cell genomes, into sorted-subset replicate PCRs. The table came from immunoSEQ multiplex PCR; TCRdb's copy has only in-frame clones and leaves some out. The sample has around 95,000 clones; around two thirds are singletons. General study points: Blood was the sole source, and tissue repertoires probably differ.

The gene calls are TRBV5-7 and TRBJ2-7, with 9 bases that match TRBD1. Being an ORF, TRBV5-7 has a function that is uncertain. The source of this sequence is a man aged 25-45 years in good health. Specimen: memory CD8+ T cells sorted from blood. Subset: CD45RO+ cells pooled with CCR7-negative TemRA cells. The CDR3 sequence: CASSISGTGTHEQYF. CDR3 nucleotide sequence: TGTGCCAGCAGCATATCCGGGACAGGGACCCACGAGCAGTACTTC.